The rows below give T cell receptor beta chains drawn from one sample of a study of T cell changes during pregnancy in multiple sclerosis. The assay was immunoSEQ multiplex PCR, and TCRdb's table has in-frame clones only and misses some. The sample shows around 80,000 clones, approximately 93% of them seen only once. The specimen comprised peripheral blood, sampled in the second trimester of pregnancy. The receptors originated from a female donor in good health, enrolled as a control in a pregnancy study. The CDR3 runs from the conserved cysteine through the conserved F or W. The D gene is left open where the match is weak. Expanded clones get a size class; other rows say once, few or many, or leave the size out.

CASSPFKGALRYSNQPQHF TGTGCCAGCAGTCCCTTTAAGGGGGCGCTCCGATATAGCAATCAGCCCCAGCATTTT TRBV28 TRBD1 - TRBJ1-5
CASSYSGTVDEKLFF TGTGCCAGCAGTTATTCCGGGACAGTGGATGAAAAACTGTTTTTT TRBV6-5 TRBD1 - TRBJ1-4
CASSLDRVGYGYTF TGTGCCAGCAGCTTAGACAGGGTGGGCTATGGCTACACCTTC TRBV11-2 - - TRBJ1-2
CASRMTPGQGLYF TGTGCCAGCAGAATGACGCCGGGACAGGGTTTGTATTTT TRBV2 TRBD1 once TRBJ2-3
CASSLDWSPPYEQYF TGTGCCAGCAGTCTCGACTGGAGCCCGCCCTACGAGCAGTACTTC TRBV7-2 - - TRBJ2-7
CAITEGRGETQYF TGTGCCATCACCGAAGGTCGGGGTGAGACCCAGTACTTC TRBV10-3 - - TRBJ2-5
CASSRRGRHNEQFF TGTGCCAGCAGCCGAAGGGGGCGGCACAATGAGCAGTTCTTC TRBV28 TRBD1 - TRBJ2-1
CASSPRGQPQHF TGTGCCAGCAGTCCAAGGGGTCAGCCCCAGCATTTT TRBV28 - - TRBJ1-5
CASSYSIGGIGELFF TGTGCCAGCAGTTACTCGATAGGAGGCATCGGGGAGCTGTTTTTT TRBV6-5 - - TRBJ2-2
CASSPQTSGGQETQYF TGCGCCAGCAGCCCGCAGACTAGCGGAGGCCAAGAGACCCAGTACTTC TRBV4-1 TRBD2 - TRBJ2-5
CASSTRLQGEAFF TGTGCCAGCAGCACCCGACTTCAGGGTGAAGCTTTCTTT TRBV28 - - TRBJ1-1
CASTMGGEQFF TGTGCCAGCACTATGGGGGGGGAGCAGTTCTTC TRBV19 TRBD2 - TRBJ2-1
CASSLVSWEGRETQYF TGTGCCAGCAGCTTAGTCTCTTGGGAGGGCCGCGAGACCCAGTACTTC TRBV7-9 TRBD2 - TRBJ2-5
CATSRGGGGEETQYF TGTGCCACCAGCAGAGGGGGCGGGGGTGAAGAGACCCAGTACTTC TRBV15 TRBD2 - TRBJ2-5
CASSLVRTGGRGEQFF TGTGCCAGCAGCTTAGTGAGGACAGGGGGCCGGGGTGAGCAGTTCTTC TRBV11-2 TRBD1 - TRBJ2-1
CASSLDKDVQGLGGANVLTF TGTGCCAGCAGCTTAGATAAGGACGTACAGGGTTTAGGTGGGGCCAACGTCCTGACTTTC TRBV11-2 - - TRBJ2-6
CASSPPGHWTQYF TGTGCCAGCTCACCACCGGGACATTGGACCCAGTACTTC TRBV18 - - TRBJ2-5
CASSGTSQDPETQYF TGTGCCAGCAGCGGGACTAGCCAGGACCCAGAGACCCAGTACTTC TRBV2 TRBD2 - TRBJ2-5
CASSSLSGSSYNEQFF TGTGCCAGCAGTTCCCTCTCGGGAAGCTCCTACAATGAGCAGTTCTTC TRBV11-3 - - TRBJ2-1
CASSFMGSGGPNTQYF TGTGCCAGCAGTTTTATGGGATCGGGAGGGCCGAATACGCAGTATTTT TRBV28 TRBD2 - TRBJ2-3
CASSEIGVPYYEQYF TGTGCCAGCAGTGAGATAGGGGTGCCGTACTACGAGCAGTACTTC TRBV2 - - TRBJ2-7
CASSQRLAGEQETQYF TGCGCCAGCAGCCAGAGACTAGCGGGAGAGCAAGAGACCCAGTACTTC TRBV4-1 TRBD2 - TRBJ2-5
CASSLDGTGAYNEQFF TGTGCTAGCAGCTTAGACGGGACAGGGGCCTACAATGAGCAGTTCTTC TRBV7-7 TRBD1 - TRBJ2-1
CASSNTASGGLRTQYF TGTGCCAGTAGTAACACCGCTAGCGGTGGCTTGCGGACCCAGTACTTC TRBV19 TRBD2 - TRBJ2-5
CAISEVTGHTEAFF TGTGCCATCAGTGAAGTGACAGGGCACACTGAAGCTTTCTTT TRBV10-3 TRBD1 - TRBJ1-1
CATSRGGQGRYNEQFF TGTGCCACCAGCAGAGGGGGACAGGGCCGTTACAATGAGCAGTTCTTC TRBV15 TRBD1 - TRBJ2-1
CASSPPGQGAGQYF TGTGCCAGCAGCCCCCCGGGACAGGGGGCTGGGCAGTACTTC TRBV7-2 TRBD1 - TRBJ2-7
CSAGPRDIQYF TGCAGTGCCGGGCCGAGGGACATTCAGTACTTC TRBV20-1 - - TRBJ2-4
CASSPRGGPYEQYF TGCGCCAGCAGCCCCCGGGGTGGCCCTTACGAGCAGTACTTC TRBV4-1 - once TRBJ2-7
CASSSHRGNTEAFF TGCGCCAGCAGCTCCCACAGGGGGAATACTGAAGCTTTCTTT TRBV5-1 TRBD1 - TRBJ1-1
CASSHLAGGGTGELFF TGCGCCAGCAGCCATCTAGCGGGAGGAGGGACCGGGGAGCTGTTTTTT TRBV4-1 TRBD2 - TRBJ2-2
CASSDNRDEQYF TGTGCCAGCAGTGATAACAGGGACGAGCAGTACTTC TRBV2 - - TRBJ2-7
CASSLKRQPQHF TGTGCCAGCAGCTTGAAGAGACAGCCCCAGCATTTT TRBV5-6 - - TRBJ1-5
CASTRTSNTGELFF TGTGCCAGCACAAGGACTTCTAACACCGGGGAGCTGTTTTTT TRBV2 - once TRBJ2-2
CASSFPAGQTDTQYF TGTGCCAGCAGTTTCCCAGCGGGTCAAACAGATACGCAGTATTTT TRBV28 - - TRBJ2-3
CAISESSWTEFNEQYF TGTGCCATCAGTGAGTCGTCCTGGACAGAGTTCAACGAGCAGTACTTC TRBV10-3 - - TRBJ2-7
CASSRDRRPTNEKLFF TGTGCCAGCAGTCGGGACAGGAGGCCTACTAATGAAAAACTGTTTTTT TRBV2 TRBD1 once TRBJ1-4
CASSLGRGYTDTQYF TGCGCCAGCAGCTTGGGGCGGGGATACACAGATACGCAGTATTTT TRBV5-1 - - TRBJ2-3
CASSIGDRGIYEQYF TGTGCCAGCAGTATCGGGGACAGGGGAATCTACGAGCAGTACTTC TRBV6-5 TRBD1 - TRBJ2-7
CASSLGTGGTDTQYF TGCGCCAGCAGCTTGGGGACAGGGGGAACAGATACGCAGTATTTT TRBV5-1 TRBD1 - TRBJ2-3
CASSGSGQGYEQYF TGTGCCAGCAGCGGGTCGGGACAGGGCTACGAGCAGTACTTC TRBV6-1 TRBD1 - TRBJ2-7
CASSLLTGGGGEQYF TGTGCCAGCAGCTTACTAACAGGGGGTGGCGGCGAGCAGTACTTC TRBV7-6 TRBD1 - TRBJ2-7